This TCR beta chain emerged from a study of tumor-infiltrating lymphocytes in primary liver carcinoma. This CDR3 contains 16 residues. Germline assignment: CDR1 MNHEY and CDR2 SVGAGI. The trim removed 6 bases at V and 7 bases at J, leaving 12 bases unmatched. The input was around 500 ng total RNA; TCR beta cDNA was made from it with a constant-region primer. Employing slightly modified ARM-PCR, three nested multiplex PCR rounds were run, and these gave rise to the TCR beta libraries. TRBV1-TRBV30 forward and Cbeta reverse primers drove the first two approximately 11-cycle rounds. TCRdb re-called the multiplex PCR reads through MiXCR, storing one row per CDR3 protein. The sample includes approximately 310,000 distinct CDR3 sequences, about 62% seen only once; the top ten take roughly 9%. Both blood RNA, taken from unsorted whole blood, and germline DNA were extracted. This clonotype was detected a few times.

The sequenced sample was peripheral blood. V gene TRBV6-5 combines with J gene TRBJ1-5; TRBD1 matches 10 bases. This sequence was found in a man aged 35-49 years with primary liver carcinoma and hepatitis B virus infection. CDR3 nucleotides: TGTGCCAGCAGCGATGCCGGGACAGGGGACGGCCAGCCCCAGCATTTT. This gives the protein CASSDAGTGDGQPQHF.